This T cell receptor (beta chain) was sequenced in a study of T cells in Graves' hyperthyroidism and ophthalmopathy. As regards this clonotype: Its antigen is still unknown.

The V end was cut by 9 bases, the J end by 1 base, with 13 bases between. The length of the CDR3 is 13 residues. Germline lookup yields CDR1 SNHLY and CDR2 FYNNEI. TCR beta CDR3 regions were amplified from RNA. HTBI primers drove first-round RT-PCR of the TCR CDR3. TCRdb reprocessed the multiplex PCR reads with MiXCR, giving one entry per CDR3 protein. The sample includes under 700,000 distinct CDR3 sequences, 46% of them seen just once. Recently diagnosed hyperthyroidism of less than 2 months' duration affected patients aged 18 to 65. General study results and limits: Ophthalmopathy was told apart from stable hyperthyroidism by a 13 V-J model.

Material: peripheral blood or thyroid tissue (not recorded which). This TCR came from a woman aged 18 to 35 with Graves' hyperthyroidism. This rearrangement joins TRBV2 to TRBJ2-7, with a weak D call TRBD2 (5 bases). The chain's CDR3 is CARAGVVSYEQYF. The CDR3 coding sequence is TGTGCCAGGGCCGGGGTCGTATCCTACGAGCAGTACTTC.